These 30 T cell receptor beta chains came from one sample sequenced in a study of T cells in Graves' hyperthyroidism and ophthalmopathy. Researchers amplified the TCR beta CDR3 regions from RNA transcripts. TCR CDR3 regions were first amplified by RT-PCR with HTBI primers. TCRdb reprocessed the multiplex PCR reads with MiXCR, giving one entry per CDR3 protein. Of roughly 500,000 distinct CDR3 sequences listed, around 14% are singletons. The sample was blood. These receptors came from a woman between 25 and 40 years old with Graves' hyperthyroidism that later progressed to Graves' ophthalmopathy.

In its sample, this clonotype was seen a few times. The chain employs TRBV27 and TRBJ2-7; D gene uncertain. V lost 0 bases and J lost 4, with 7 bases in between. The CDR3 extends over 13 amino acids. CDR1 is MNHEY, CDR2 SMNVEV, per germline (reference sequence). The CDR3: CASSLSNSYEQYF. The CDR3 DNA follows: TGTGCCAGCAGTTTATCGAACAGTTACGAGCAGTACTTC.

This clonotype was found a few times. The CDR3 DNA is TGTGCCAGCTCAACAGGCTTGGGGGGGTTGGCTGAAGCTTTCTTT. It translates to CASSTGLGGLAEAFF. The gene calls are TRBV18 and TRBJ1-1, with a possible D match to TRBD1 (5 bases). The CDR3 loop spans 15 amino acids. Germline-derived CDR1 and CDR2 are KGHSH and LQKENI. Trimming took off 5 bases at V and 6 bases at J, with 19 bases between the two ends.

This clonotype was found a few times. V gene TRBV28 combines with J gene TRBJ1-2; no firm D call. CDR1 MDHEN and CDR2 SYDVKM come from the germline V gene. The length of the CDR3 is 13 residues. V shed 4 bases and J shed 6 bases, with 12 bases lying between them. CDR3 sequence reads: CASSSDLNDGYTF. In nucleotides, the CDR3 is TGTGCCAGCAGTTCCGACCTAAATGATGGCTACACCTTC.

This clonotype was seen at least ten times. The CDR3 loop is CATSREGLSSHNEQFF. In DNA form, the CDR3 reads TGTGCCACCAGCAGAGAGGGCCTCTCAAGCCACAATGAGCAGTTCTTC. The gene calls are TRBV15 and TRBJ2-1; D is ambiguous. The CDR3 sequence is 16 residues long. The germline V and J ends were trimmed by 0 bases and 5 bases, with 14 bases remaining between them. From germline, CDR1 is LNHNV and CDR2 YYDKDF (reference sequence).

This clonotype has a count of ten or more. The chain couples TRBV6-2 or TRBV6-3 to TRBJ1-1; TRBD1 matches 8 bases. This CDR3 spans 16 amino acids. V shed 7 bases, J shed 4 bases, and the junction held 14 bases outside the gene matches. Germline V gene sequence: CDR1 MNHEY, CDR2 SVGEGT. The CDR3 DNA is TGTGCCAGCACCGACTTTTCCCAGGGGGCTGGCACTGAAGCTTTCTTT. Its translation is CASTDFSQGAGTEAFF.

The gene calls are TRBV30 and TRBJ2-1, with 12 positions matching TRBD2. Germline CDR1 reads GTSNPN; CDR2 reads SVGIG (reference sequence). The V gene end was trimmed by 1 base and the J gene end by 9 bases; junction bases not matched to a gene: 10. The CDR3 covers 16 residues. CDR3 in amino acids: CAWSGTSGISRGEQFF. For the CDR3, the DNA is TGTGCCTGGAGTGGGACTAGCGGGATAAGCCGGGGTGAGCAGTTCTTC.

Comment on this clonotype: A much larger clone sits a single nucleotide away, making a read error possible. The chain links TRBV5-8 to TRBJ2-2; 12 bases match TRBD2. The germline gives CDR1 SGHTS, CDR2 YDEGEE. V shed 6 bases, J shed 7 bases, and the junction held 10 bases outside the gene matches. The CDR3 spans 16 residues. The CDR3 nucleotides read TGTGCCAGCAACCAAGGACTAGCGGGAAATAACGGGGAGCTGTTTTTT. It specifies CASNQGLAGNNGELFF.

In its sample, this clonotype was seen many times. The chain combines TRBV27 with TRBJ2-2; D is unclear. The CDR3 extends over 13 amino acids. The V end was cut by 6 bases, the J end by 5 bases, with 10 bases between. Germline V gene data show CDR1 as MNHEY and CDR2 as SMNVEV (reference sequence). The CDR3 DNA reads as TGTGCCAGCAGCCCTCAAGCGACCGGGGAGCTGTTTTTT. Translating gives CASSPQATGELFF.

This clonotype was observed at least ten times. The chain combines TRBV6-5 with TRBJ2-2; no clear D gene. From germline, CDR1 is MNHEY and CDR2 SVGAGI. V gave up 8 bases and J gave up 0 bases, with 7 bases separating them. This CDR3 is 13 amino acids long. CDR3: CASSGANTGELFF. As DNA, the CDR3 is TGTGCCAGCTCAGGCGCGAACACCGGGGAGCTGTTTTTT.

Ten or more counts support this clonotype. The chain recombines TRBV5-1 with TRBJ2-1; TRBD1 might be the D (5 bases). The CDR3 spans 16 residues. V gave up 3 bases and J gave up 1 base, with 14 bases separating them. Germline V lookup: CDR1 SGHRS, CDR2 YFSETQ. In nucleotides, the CDR3 is TGCGCCAGCAGCTCCCAAGGGGATGGGTCCTACAATGAGCAGTTCTTC. Amino acids: CASSSQGDGSYNEQFF.

Ten or more counts support this clonotype. The chain's CDR3 is CAGQTSGTGELFF. CDR3 in DNA: TGTGCCGGACAGACTAGCGGCACCGGGGAGCTGTTTTTT. V and J are TRBV2 and TRBJ2-2, with 9 bases lining up with TRBD2. The germline V gene has CDR1 SNHLY and CDR2 FYNNEI. With V trimmed by 11 bases and J by 4 bases, 5 bases remained unmatched. The CDR3 runs to 13 residues. The variable domain in full, completed from reference TRBV2 and TRBJ2-2, reads EPEVTQTPSHQVTQMGQEVILRCVPISNHLYFYWYRQILGQKVEFLVSFYNNEISEKSEIFDDQFSVERPDGSNFTLKIRSTKLEDSAMYFCAGQTSGTGELFFGEGSRLTVL.

This clonotype was seen a few times. The rearrangement uses TRBV29-1 and TRBJ2-1, with D maybe TRBD1 (5 bases). The CDR3 has 13 residues. The ends were cut back, 3 bases at V and 10 bases at J, with 16 bases in the middle. Germline values: CDR1 SQVTM, CDR2 ANQGSEA. The CDR3 DNA sequence: TGCAGCGTTGAGATTAGGGGCGACTTAGAGCAGTTCTTC. Translated: CSVEIRGDLEQFF.

This clonotype was seen many times. The chain couples TRBV27 to TRBJ2-7; tentatively, D is TRBD1 (5 bases). The germline gives CDR1 MNHEY, CDR2 SMNVEV (reference sequence). The CDR3 runs 13 residues. Trimming removed 4 bases at V and 4 bases at J, with 11 bases between. The CDR3 region is CASSWAGKYEQYF. DNA for the CDR3: TGTGCCAGCAGTTGGGCAGGGAAGTACGAGCAGTACTTC.

Of note for this clonotype: A clone one base away is much larger, so this may be a read error. The chain has TRBV30 and TRBJ2-1, with 8 bases aligning to TRBD2. The J segment lost 5 bases and the V segment lost 4 bases, leaving 4 bases of the junction unmatched. Germline CDR1 reads GTSNPN; CDR2 reads SVGIG (reference sequence). The CDR3 has 13 residues. As DNA, the CDR3 is TGTGCCTGGAAAGCGGGGGCTGACAATGAGCAGTTCTTC. It specifies CAWKAGADNEQFF.

V is TRBV7-2 and J is TRBJ2-7, with TRBD1 identical over 8 bases. This CDR3 region has 16 residues. Losses at the gene ends were 0 bases for V and 2 bases for J; bases not matched to a gene: 6. The germline CDR1 and CDR2 sequences are SGHTA and FQGNSA. The CDR3 is CASSLASGTGTYEQYF. CDR3 DNA sequence: TGTGCCAGCAGCTTAGCCTCCGGGACAGGCACCTACGAGCAGTACTTC.

This clonotype was observed a handful of times. This may stem from a read error, because a much larger clone lies one nucleotide away. V is TRBV6-1 and J is TRBJ2-7, with 10 bases aligning to TRBD2. J gave up 4 bases and V 7 bases, and 7 bases lay outside the gene matches. This CDR3 region has 14 residues. Germline V gene data show CDR1 as MNHNS and CDR2 as SASEGT. This chain's CDR3 is CASTKGLALYEQYF. The CDR3 DNA reads as TGTGCCAGCACTAAGGGACTAGCGCTTTACGAGCAGTACTTC.

The rearrangement uses TRBV12-3 or TRBV12-4 and TRBJ1-4; 7 nucleotides match TRBD1. V trimming: 2 bases; J trimming: 0 bases; junction bases outside the gene matches: 12. This CDR3 is built from 19 residues. The CDR3 bases are TGTGCCAGCAGTTTAAAGGCCCGGATAGGGGGCGCAACTAATGAAAAACTGTTTTTT. Translating it yields CASSLKARIGGATNEKLFF.

This clonotype was detected ten times or more. The chain carries TRBV12-3 or TRBV12-4 and TRBJ2-5; TRBD2 matches at 8 bases. The CDR3 is 15 residues long. Trimming at V came to 0 bases and at J to 5 bases, leaving 5 bases not matched to a gene. In DNA form, the CDR3 reads TGTGCCAGCAGTTTAGCCATAGCGGGATTGGAGACCCAGTACTTC. Its protein product is CASSLAIAGLETQYF.

This clonotype occurred many times. The chain couples TRBV2 to TRBJ1-1; no reliable D call. The ends were cut back, 2 bases at V and 6 bases at J, with 4 bases in the middle. CDR3 length: 11 amino acids. The germline V gene has CDR1 SNHLY and CDR2 FYNNEI. The CDR3 sequence is CASSETPEAFF. CDR3 in DNA: TGTGCCAGCAGTGAAACGCCTGAAGCTTTCTTT.

About this clonotype: The junction and the germline gene differ at one end; a read error may be behind it. The J gene is TRBJ2-2, the V gene TRBV7-7; 8 bases are a match to TRBD2. This CDR3 has 18 residues. The germline V gene has CDR1 SSHAT and CDR2 FNYEAQ (reference sequence). CDR3 DNA: TGTGCTAGCAGCTTAGCAGGATTCGGGAGGGCGAACACCGGGGAGCTGTTTTTT. It is translated as CASSLAGFGRANTGELFF.

In its sample, this clonotype was seen a few times. The chain uses TRBV6-1 and TRBJ2-1; weak D call: TRBD1 (5 bases). CDR3 size: 17 residues. CDR1 MNHNS and CDR2 SASEGT come from the germline V gene. Trimming shortened V by 4 bases and J by 0 bases, and 16 bases separated the two germline ends. The CDR3 here is CASSANRQPSSYNEQFF. In nucleotides, the CDR3 is TGTGCCAGCAGTGCCAACCGACAGCCCAGCTCCTACAATGAGCAGTTCTTC.

The CDR3 sequence is CASSARYGNTGELFF. The CDR3 DNA reads TGTGCCAGTAGTGCCCGGTACGGTAACACCGGGGAGCTGTTTTTT. This chain joins TRBV19 and TRBJ2-2; D call uncertain. This CDR3 comprises 15 residues. Germline CDR1 reads LNHDA; CDR2 reads SQIVND (reference sequence). The germline V and J ends were trimmed by 5 bases and 2 bases, with 12 bases remaining between them.

This clonotype was seen at least ten times. This chain connects TRBV19 to TRBJ1-6; no clear D. CDR1 is LNHDA, CDR2 SQIVND, per germline (reference sequence). This CDR3 region has 14 residues. V was shortened by 5 bases and J by 6 bases, with 11 bases between the two germline ends. CDR3 in DNA: TGTGCCAGTAGTCACCCGGAGGGTAATTCACCCCTCCACTTT. This sequence encodes CASSHPEGNSPLHF.

This clonotype came up many times. The rearrangement uses TRBV19 and TRBJ1-1; 8 bases are a match to TRBD1. V lost 7 bases, J lost 1 base, and 11 bases stayed unmatched. Germline values: CDR1 LNHDA, CDR2 SQIVND (reference sequence). This CDR3 has 16 amino acids. CDR3 sequence (DNA): TGTGCCAGTATCTCCGTCTCACAGGGGGAGAACACTGAAGCTTTCTTT. It yields the protein CASISVSQGENTEAFF.

This clonotype was detected many times. The rearrangement links TRBV18 to TRBJ2-1; D is perhaps TRBD2 (5 bases). Trimming took 2 bases from V and 2 from J, leaving 10 bases between them. The CDR3 loop spans 15 amino acids. Germline V gene lookup returns CDR1 KGHSH and CDR2 LQKENI. DNA of the CDR3: TGTGCCAGCTCACCAATGACTACTACCTACAATGAGCAGTTCTTC. It is translated as CASSPMTTTYNEQFF. Drawing the rest from reference TRBV18 and TRBJ2-1, the complete variable domain is NAGVMQNPRHLVRRRGQEARLRCSPMKGHSHVYWYRQLPEEGLKFMVYLQKENIIDESGMPKERFSAEFPKEGPSILRIQQVVRGDSAAYFCASSPMTTTYNEQFFGPGTRLTVL.

This clonotype was seen many times. The chain has TRBV7-2 and TRBJ2-2; D is perhaps TRBD2 (6 bases). Trimming took 3 bases from V and 4 from J, leaving 12 bases between them. The CDR3 spans 15 residues. Germline CDR1 is SGHTA and CDR2 is FQGNSA. CDR3 amino acids: CASSFVLASTGELFF. CDR3 coding DNA: TGTGCCAGCAGCTTCGTTCTAGCGTCCACCGGGGAGCTGTTTTTT.

CDR3 sequence: CASSWPGQTNEQYF. DNA for the CDR3: TGTGCCAGCAGTTGGCCGGGACAAACGAACGAGCAGTACTTC. The V call is TRBV6-9, the J call TRBJ2-7; tentative D call: TRBD1 (6 bases). V was pared by 4 bases and J by 5 bases, with 15 bases between. Germline assignment: CDR1 MNHGY and CDR2 SVAAGI. The length of the CDR3 is 14 residues.

The J gene is TRBJ2-7, the V gene TRBV18; D assignment may be TRBD1 or TRBD2 (5 bases each). Germline CDR1 reads KGHSH; CDR2 reads LQKENI. V was cut by 2 bases and J by 7 bases, with 18 bases left in between. The CDR3 runs to 15 residues. CDR3 sequence reads: CASSPYEPSGSEQYF. In nucleotides, the CDR3 is TGTGCCAGCTCACCATACGAGCCATCAGGGAGTGAGCAGTACTTC. The whole variable domain, filled in from reference TRBV18 and TRBJ2-7, reads NAGVMQNPRHLVRRRGQEARLRCSPMKGHSHVYWYRQLPEEGLKFMVYLQKENIIDESGMPKERFSAEFPKEGPSILRIQQVVRGDSAAYFCASSPYEPSGSEQYFGPGTRLTVT.

The V call is TRBV19, the J call TRBJ1-1; D is perhaps TRBD1 (5 bases). Germline CDR1 is LNHDA and CDR2 is SQIVND (reference sequence). The CDR3 length is 11 residues. Trimming cost V 10 bases and J 5 bases, with 11 bases left between them. The CDR3 loop is CATSWGTEAFF. The CDR3 bases are TGTGCCACAAGCTGGGGGACTGAAGCTTTCTTT.

This clonotype appeared many times. The chain is built from TRBV2 and TRBJ2-5, with a weak D call TRBD1 (6 bases). This CDR3 spans 13 amino acids. Looked up from germline, CDR1 is SNHLY and CDR2 is FYNNEI. V lost 6 bases, J lost 7 bases, and 15 bases lay in between. The CDR3 DNA is TGTGCCAGCAGATTTGACAGGCCCGGGACCCAGTACTTC. Residues: CASRFDRPGTQYF.